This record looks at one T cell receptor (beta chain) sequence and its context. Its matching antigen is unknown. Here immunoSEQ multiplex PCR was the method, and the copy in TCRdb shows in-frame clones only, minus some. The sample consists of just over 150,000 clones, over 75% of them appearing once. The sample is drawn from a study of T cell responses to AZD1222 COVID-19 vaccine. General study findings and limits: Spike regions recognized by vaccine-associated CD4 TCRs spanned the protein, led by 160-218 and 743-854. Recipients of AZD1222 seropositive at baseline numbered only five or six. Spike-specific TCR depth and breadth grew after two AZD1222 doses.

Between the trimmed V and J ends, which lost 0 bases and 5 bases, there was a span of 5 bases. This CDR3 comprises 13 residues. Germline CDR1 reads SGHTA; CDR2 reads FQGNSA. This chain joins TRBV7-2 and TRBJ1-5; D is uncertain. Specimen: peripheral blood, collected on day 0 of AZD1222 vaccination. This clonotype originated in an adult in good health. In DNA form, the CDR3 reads TGTGCCAGCAGCTTAGCTCGGGATCAGCCCCAGCATTTT. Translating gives CASSLARDQPQHF.